This is a list of T cell receptor beta chains from one sample in a study of T-cell reconstitution after alpha-beta-depleted transplantation in children. TCRdb re-analysed the PCR reads in MiXCR, keeping a single row per CDR3 protein. The top ten clones hold approximately 14% of a sample with around 500,000 distinct CDR3 sequences, 23% of them seen once. The specimen comprised PBMCs, mostly from graft donor cells, sampled 360 days after TCRalphabeta/CD19-depleted stem cell transplant. These receptors were obtained from a boy younger than two who had a stem cell transplant for acute myeloid leukemia, so the T cells may come from the graft donor. The CDR3 runs from the conserved cysteine through the conserved F or W. D genes are given only for firm matches. Clone size is not always given. Where it is, it says once, few, many or a class for expanded clones.

cdr3_length	v_call	j_call	clone_size	d_call	cdr3_nt	cdr3_aa
19	TRBV11-1	TRBJ2-1	-	TRBD2	TGTGCCAGCAGCCTACTAGCGGGGGGGCCTTCGGCCGAATTCAATGAGCAGTTCTTC	CASSLLAGGPSAEFNEQFF
16	TRBV20-1	TRBJ2-1	-	-	TGCAGTGCTAGGCCCCTCCGTGGTAATTGGGCGCATGAGCAGTTCTTC	CSARPLRGNWAHEQFF
14	TRBV25-1	TRBJ1-4	-	-	TGTGCCAGCAGTGCTTCAGGGACTAATGAAAAACTGTTTTTT	CASSASGTNEKLFF
15	TRBV12-3/TRBV12-4	TRBJ1-1	few	-	TGTGCCAGCAGTTTATTGGCCAGGGTCAAGACTGAAGCTTTCTTT	CASSLLARVKTEAFF
12	TRBV28	TRBJ1-1	many	-	TGTGCCAGCAGTTTTTTAGGGGGGGGAGCTTTCTTT	CASSFLGGGAFF
15	TRBV20-1	TRBJ2-1	-	-	TGCAGTGCTAGGGGTGGGGACTCAAAATACAATGAGCAGTTCTTC	CSARGGDSKYNEQFF
13	TRBV29-1	TRBJ1-6	many	-	TGCAGCGTTGAAGAGGGGCCCAATTCACCCCTCCACTTT	CSVEEGPNSPLHF
12	TRBV29-1	TRBJ1-1	-	-	TGCAGCGTTGGGCCTCTAGGAAATGAAGCTTTCTTT	CSVGPLGNEAFF
16	TRBV27	TRBJ2-1	-	-	TGTGCCAGCAGCCACACCCGGGACGCGCCCATCGGGGAGCAGTTCTTC	CASSHTRDAPIGEQFF
17	TRBV20-1	TRBJ2-2	few	TRBD2	TGCAGTGCTAGAGGGTCTAGCGGGGGGGCTAACACCGGGGAGCTGTTTTTT	CSARGSSGGANTGELFF
14	TRBV20-1	TRBJ2-2	few	-	TGCAGTGCTAAACAGGACTTAAACACCGGGGAGCTGTTTTTT	CSAKQDLNTGELFF
16	TRBV6-4	TRBJ2-1	-	-	TGTGCCAGCAGCAAGACAGGAACGCCATCCTACAATGAGCAGTTCTTC	CASSKTGTPSYNEQFF
14	TRBV29-1	TRBJ2-1	few	TRBD1	TGCAGCGTTGCCGGGACAGGGTTGGGAAATGAGCAGTTCTTC	CSVAGTGLGNEQFF
16	TRBV4-1	TRBJ2-1	many	TRBD1	TGCGCCAGCAGCCAAGCCCGGGACAGGGGGCTTGGGGAGCAGTTCTTC	CASSQARDRGLGEQFF
16	TRBV18	TRBJ1-1	-	-	TGTGCCAGCTCACCACCGGTTATCTCGCCCAACACTGAAGCTTTCTTT	CASSPPVISPNTEAFF
14	TRBV4-3	TRBJ1-4	-	-	TGCGCCAGCAGCCCTCAGGACCCTTTCCAAAAACTGTTTTTT	CASSPQDPFQKLFF
14	TRBV12-3/TRBV12-4	TRBJ2-3	many	TRBD2	TGTGCCAGCAGCCCCGCGGGGGGCCCAGATACGCAGTATTTT	CASSPAGGPDTQYF
16	TRBV4-3	TRBJ2-1	many	TRBD2	TGCGCCAGCAGCCAAGATTGGAGCGGGGGGGCACGGGAGCAGTTCTTC	CASSQDWSGGAREQFF
15	TRBV6-2/TRBV6-3	TRBJ2-7	many	TRBD2	TGTGCCAGCAGTTACTCGAGCGGGGGGACCTACGAGCAGTACTTC	CASSYSSGGTYEQYF
17	TRBV12-3/TRBV12-4	TRBJ2-2	many	TRBD1	TGTGCCAGCAGCCTGACTCTCGGGACAGGGTGGACCGGGGAGCTGTTTTTT	CASSLTLGTGWTGELFF
15	TRBV7-9	TRBJ1-1	-	TRBD1	TGTGCCAGCAGCCCCGGGACAGCGGGGGCCACTGAAGCTTTCTTT	CASSPGTAGATEAFF
11	TRBV12-3/TRBV12-4	TRBJ2-1	few	-	TGTGCCAGCAGGACGACGGATGAGCAGTTCTTC	CASRTTDEQFF
21	TRBV7-1	TRBJ2-6	-	-	TGTGCCAGCAGCTCGAGGAAGGGGAGGACAGGTGACTCTCTGGGAGCCAACGTCCTGACTTTC	CASSSRKGRTGDSLGANVLTF
14	TRBV12-3/TRBV12-4	TRBJ2-1	many	-	TGTGCCAGCAGCCCTCTGGGGGGGCCCAGTGAGCAGTTCTTC	CASSPLGGPSEQFF
13	TRBV6-1	TRBJ2-7	many	TRBD1	TGTGCCAGCAGTGCCACAGGGGGAGGCGAGCAGTACTTC	CASSATGGGEQYF
13	TRBV20-1	TRBJ2-7	-	TRBD1	TGCAGTGCTCAGGACAGGGGGCTATACGAGCAGTACTTC	CSAQDRGLYEQYF
14	TRBV20-1	TRBJ2-3	-	-	TGCAGTGCTAGAACGGGGTTTCCAGGAGATACGCAGTATTTT	CSARTGFPGDTQYF
15	TRBV29-1	TRBJ2-2	few	TRBD1	TGCAGCGTTGAAGGAGGGACAGGGAACACCGGGGAGCTGTTTTTT	CSVEGGTGNTGELFF
12	TRBV29-1	TRBJ2-7	-	TRBD2	TGCAGCGTTCGGTGGGGGGGACACGAGCAGTACTTC	CSVRWGGHEQYF